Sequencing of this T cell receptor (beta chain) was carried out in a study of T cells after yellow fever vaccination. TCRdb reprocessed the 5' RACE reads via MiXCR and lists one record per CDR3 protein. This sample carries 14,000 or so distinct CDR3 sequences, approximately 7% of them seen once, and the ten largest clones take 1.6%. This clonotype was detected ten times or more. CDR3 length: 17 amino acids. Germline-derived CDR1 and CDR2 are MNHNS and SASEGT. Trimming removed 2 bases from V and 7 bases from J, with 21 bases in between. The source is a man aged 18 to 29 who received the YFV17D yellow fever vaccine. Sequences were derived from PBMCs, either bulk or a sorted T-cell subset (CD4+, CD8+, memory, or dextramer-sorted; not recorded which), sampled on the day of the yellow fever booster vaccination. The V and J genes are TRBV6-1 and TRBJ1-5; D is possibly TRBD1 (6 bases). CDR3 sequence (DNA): TGTGCCAGCAGTGAACGGGTTGGATCAGGGGATGAACAGCCCCAGCATTTT. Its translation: CASSERVGSGDEQPQHF.